These 9 T cell receptor beta chains share one sample of origin, sequenced in a study of cytomegalovirus exposure and HLA in healthy donors. Researchers ran the PCR with 60 Vbeta and 13 Jbeta primers. Sequencing was performed with immunoSEQ multiplex PCR; in TCRdb, only in-frame clones are kept and a portion is missing. This table holds about 170,000 clones, roughly 70% found once. The material sequenced was PBMCs. The source is a girl aged 5-17 years in good health and CMV-seronegative.

This chain uses TRBV25-1 with TRBJ2-7; 7 bases map to TRBD2. The junction had 6 bases not matched to a gene; V was cut back by 2 bases and J by 2 bases. Germline CDR1 is MGHDK and CDR2 is SYGVNS. The CDR3 contains 15 residues. CDR3 coding DNA: TGTGCCAGCAGTGAAAGCGCTAGCGGAACCTACGAGCAGTACTTC. This encodes CASSESASGTYEQYF.

The genes are TRBV27 and TRBJ1-1; D is undetermined. CDR3 length: 13 amino acids. V was pared by 3 bases and J by 1 base, with 6 bases between. Germline CDR1 is MNHEY and CDR2 is SMNVEV (reference sequence). CDR3 region: CASSFKPNTEAFF. CDR3 in DNA: TGTGCCAGCAGTTTTAAGCCGAACACTGAAGCTTTCTTT.

The V call is TRBV2, the J call TRBJ1-6; D is perhaps TRBD1 (5 bases). Deletions cut 5 bases from V and 7 bases from J, with 15 bases between. The CDR3 contains 15 residues. CDR1 is SNHLY and CDR2 is FYNNEI in the germline V gene. CDR3 amino acids: CASSLERGLNSPLHF. CDR3 in DNA: TGTGCCAGCAGTTTAGAACGGGGACTCAATTCACCCCTCCACTTT.

This clone was found a few times. The V gene is TRBV10-2, the J gene TRBJ2-5; TRBD2 aligns across 9 bases. Per the germline V gene, CDR1 is WSHSY and CDR2 is SAAADI. The CDR3 runs to 14 residues. With 4 bases clipped from V and 5 bases from J, the junction kept 5 bases outside the gene matches. This CDR3 is CASSVAGVSETQYF. The CDR3 DNA reads as TGCGCCAGCAGTGTAGCGGGGGTCTCGGAGACCCAGTACTTC.

The chain combines TRBV5-4 with TRBJ2-5; D is perhaps TRBD2 (5 bases). V was trimmed by 1 base and J by 5 bases, leaving 12 bases between them. Per germline, CDR1 SGHNT and CDR2 YYREEE (reference sequence). The CDR3 has 14 amino acids. Written as DNA, the CDR3 is TGTGCCAGCAGCTTGCTCCTAGCCAAGGAGACCCAGTACTTC. This sequence encodes CASSLLLAKETQYF.

This clone was found a few times. This chain's CDR3 is CASKGGEQYF. DNA of the CDR3: TGTGCCAGCAAAGGCGGCGAGCAGTACTTC. This chain uses TRBV2 with TRBJ2-7; no reliable D call. CDR3 length: 10 amino acids. V shed 7 bases and J shed 6 bases, with 7 bases lying between them. Germline CDR1 SNHLY, CDR2 FYNNEI.

This clone has just one count. The chain is built from TRBV7-8 and TRBJ2-7; a weak D match, TRBD1 (6 bases). CDR1 and CDR2 (germline): SGHVS, FQNEAQ. Trimming removed 1 base at V and 6 bases at J, with 13 bases between. The CDR3 length is 14 residues. The CDR3 loop reads CASSLENRVGEQYF. The CDR3 DNA sequence: TGTGCCAGCAGCTTAGAAAACAGGGTAGGCGAGCAGTACTTC.

The chain employs TRBV7-8 and TRBJ1-5; D is perhaps TRBD1 (6 bases). Trimming pared 2 bases from V and 7 bases from J, leaving 21 bases between. Per germline, CDR1 SGHVS and CDR2 FQNEAQ. This CDR3 contains 17 residues. This chain's CDR3 is CASSLSPDRLEVQPQHF. In DNA, the CDR3 is TGTGCCAGCAGCTTAAGCCCCGACAGGTTGGAAGTCCAGCCCCAGCATTTT.

The chain is built from TRBV18 and TRBJ2-2, with TRBD1 identical over 7 bases. V trimming: 3 bases; J trimming: 4 bases; junction bases outside the gene matches: 5. Germline V gene sequence: CDR1 KGHSH, CDR2 LQKENI. The CDR3 is 15 amino acids. CDR3 bases: TGTGCCAGCTCACCCGGACAGGCGATCACCGGGGAGCTGTTTTTT. Residues: CASSPGQAITGELFF.